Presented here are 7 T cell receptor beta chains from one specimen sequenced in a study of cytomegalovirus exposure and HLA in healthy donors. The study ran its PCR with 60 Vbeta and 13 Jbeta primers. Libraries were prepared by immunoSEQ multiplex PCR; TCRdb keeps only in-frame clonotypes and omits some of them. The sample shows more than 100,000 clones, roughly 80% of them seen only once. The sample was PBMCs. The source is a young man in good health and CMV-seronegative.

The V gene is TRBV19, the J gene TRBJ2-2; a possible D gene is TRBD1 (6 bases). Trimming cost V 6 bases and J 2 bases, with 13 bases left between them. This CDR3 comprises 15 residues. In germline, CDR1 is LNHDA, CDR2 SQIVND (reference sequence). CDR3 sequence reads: CASRNGQLNTGELFF. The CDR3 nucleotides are TGTGCCAGTAGAAACGGACAGCTAAACACCGGGGAGCTGTTTTTT.

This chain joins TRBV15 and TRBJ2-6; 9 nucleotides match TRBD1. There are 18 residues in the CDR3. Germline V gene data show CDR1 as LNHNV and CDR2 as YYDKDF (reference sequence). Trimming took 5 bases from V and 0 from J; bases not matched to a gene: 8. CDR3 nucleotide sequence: TGTGCCACCAGCCCGGCGGGACAGGGTCCCTCTGGGGCCAACGTCCTGACTTTC. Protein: CATSPAGQGPSGANVLTF.

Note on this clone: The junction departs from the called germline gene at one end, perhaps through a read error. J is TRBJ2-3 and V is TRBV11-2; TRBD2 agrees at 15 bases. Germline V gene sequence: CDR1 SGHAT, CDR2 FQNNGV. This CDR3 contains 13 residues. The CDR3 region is CASSSGLAGGLHF. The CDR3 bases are TGTGCCAGCAGCTCAGGACTAGCGGGGGGGTTGCATTTT.

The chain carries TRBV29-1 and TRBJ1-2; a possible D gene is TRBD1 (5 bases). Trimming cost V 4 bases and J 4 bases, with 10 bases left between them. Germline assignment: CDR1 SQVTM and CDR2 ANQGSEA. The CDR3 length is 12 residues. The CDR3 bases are TGCAGCGTTGTGGGGGGTCCCTATGGCTACACCTTC. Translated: CSVVGGPYGYTF. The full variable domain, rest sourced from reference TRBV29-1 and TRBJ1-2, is SAVISQKPSRDICQRGTSLTIQCQVDSQVTMMFWYRQQPGQSLTLIATANQGSEATYESGFVIDKFPISRPNLTFSTLTVSNMSPEDSSIYLCSVVGGPYGYTFGSGTRLTVV.

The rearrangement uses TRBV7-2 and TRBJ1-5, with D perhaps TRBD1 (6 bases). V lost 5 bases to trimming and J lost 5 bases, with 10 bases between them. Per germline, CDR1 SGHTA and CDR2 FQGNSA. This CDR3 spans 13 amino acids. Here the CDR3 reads CASSPPGDQPQHF. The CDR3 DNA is TGTGCCAGCAGCCCCCCAGGGGATCAGCCCCAGCATTTT.

CDR3 protein: CASSQAYEQYF. The CDR3 DNA reads TGCGCCAGCAGCCAAGCGTACGAGCAGTACTTC. The rearrangement joins TRBV4-1 to TRBJ2-5; D is unclear. The DNA matches TRBJ2-7 better at its end, which makes the J call doubtful. Germline lookup yields CDR1 MGHRA and CDR2 YSYEKL. CDR3 length equals 11 residues.

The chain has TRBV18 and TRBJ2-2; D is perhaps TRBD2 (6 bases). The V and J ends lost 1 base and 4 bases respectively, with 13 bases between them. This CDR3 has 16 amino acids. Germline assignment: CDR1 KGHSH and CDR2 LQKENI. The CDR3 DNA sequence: TGTGCCAGCTCACCACAGGGGATCGGGAGCACCGGGGAGCTGTTTTTT. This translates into CASSPQGIGSTGELFF.